This TCR beta chain comes out of a study of blood T cell repertoires in COVID-19. Study background: Specimens from acute and convalescent COVID-19 originated in the United States, Italy and Spain. Sources were T cells, B-cell-depleted T cells, or PBMCs; the material itself was cDNA or gDNA.

This CDR3 spans 14 amino acids. V gave up 0 bases and J gave up 6 bases, with 9 bases separating them. Per the germline V gene, CDR1 is MNHEY and CDR2 is SVGEGT. Measured with immunoSEQ multiplex PCR; TCRdb has only the in-frame clones, and not every one. The sample shows about 120,000 clones, 70% to 90% of them seen only once. V and J are TRBV6-2 or TRBV6-3 and TRBJ2-1, with a weak D call TRBD1 (5 bases). The sequence came from a man in his sixties with acute or convalescent COVID-19. The sequenced sample consisted of peripheral blood. The CDR3 here is CASSYSGLSNEQFF. DNA of the CDR3: TGTGCCAGCAGTTACTCGGGGCTATCCAATGAGCAGTTCTTC.